The present T cell receptor (beta chain) was sequenced within a study of blood T cell repertoires in COVID-19. At the level of the study: Samples came from the United States, Italy and Spain, spanning acute and convalescent COVID-19.

Germline lookup yields CDR1 GTSNPN and CDR2 SVGIG (reference sequence). The germline V and J ends were trimmed by 4 bases and 8 bases, with 14 bases remaining between them. The CDR3 extends over 12 amino acids. This clone was seen once. Original methodology: Nucleated cell counts were estimated from reference gene primer amplification. The method was immunoSEQ multiplex PCR; TCRdb's version includes in-frame clones alone and lacks a portion of them. V and J calls and clone size follow that table, whereas D and trimming were derived from the DNA. The sample includes 240,000 or so clones, roughly 79% of them seen just once.

V and J are TRBV30 and TRBJ1-2; unclear D gene. The sequenced sample consisted of peripheral blood. The receptor comes from a woman at least 80 years old with acute or convalescent COVID-19. As DNA, the CDR3 is TGTGCCTGGACCATCGGGTTTGCGGGCTACACCTTC. Translation gives CAWTIGFAGYTF.